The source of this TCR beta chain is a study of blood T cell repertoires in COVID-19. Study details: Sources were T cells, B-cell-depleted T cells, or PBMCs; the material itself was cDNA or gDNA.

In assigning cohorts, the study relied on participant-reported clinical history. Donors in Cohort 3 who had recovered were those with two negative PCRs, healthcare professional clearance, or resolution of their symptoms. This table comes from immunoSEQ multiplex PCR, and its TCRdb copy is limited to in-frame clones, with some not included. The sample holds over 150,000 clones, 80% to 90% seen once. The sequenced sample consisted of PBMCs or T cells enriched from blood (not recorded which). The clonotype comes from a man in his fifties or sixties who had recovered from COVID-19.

The CDR3, as DNA: TGTGCCAGCTCACCGGAAAGGGGTTCACCCCTCCACTTT. Translating it yields CASSPERGSPLHF. The chain combines TRBV18 with TRBJ1-6, with D possibly TRBD1 on 5 matching bases. V was clipped by 3 bases and J by 9 bases, with 9 bases between them. The CDR3 extends over 13 amino acids. Germline assignment: CDR1 KGHSH and CDR2 LQKENI.